This is a list of T cell receptor beta chains from one sample in a study of blood T cell repertoires in COVID-19. TCRdb's table, derived via immunoSEQ multiplex PCR, lists solely in-frame clones and lacks some. The data show 150,000 to 200,000 clones, with about 90% seen just once and more than 6.5% held by the top ten. Sequences were obtained from PBMCs or T cells enriched from blood (not recorded which). These receptors originate from a woman aged 45-59 years who had recovered from COVID-19. Both conserved end residues are part of each CDR3. The D gene is left open where the match is weak. Clone size is shown for a subset of rows, as once, few, many or a class of expanded clone.

>TRBJ1-4|TRBD1|-|TRBV10-3
TGTGCCATCAGTGATTCAGGGGGGCGCGAAAAACTGTTTTTT
CAISDSGGREKLFF
>TRBJ2-1|-|-|TRBV9
TGTGCCAGCAGCGTCTCTGGCGGCTCCTACAATGAGCAGTTCTTC
CASSVSGGSYNEQFF
>TRBJ1-4|-|-|TRBV21-1
TGTGCCAGCAGTGGGACAGGGGGTCGGAGTGAAAAACTGTTTTTT
CASSGTGGRSEKLFF
>TRBJ2-5|TRBD2|-|TRBV5-1
TGCGCCAGCAGCTTGGGCGGGAGGGCCCTCCAAGAGACCCAGTACTTC
CASSLGGRALQETQYF
>TRBJ2-3|-|-|TRBV10-3
TGTGCCACCATGTGGGGGGGGGCTGGCACAGATACGCAGTATTTT
CATMWGGAGTDTQYF
>TRBJ2-7|TRBD2|-|TRBV10-2
TGCGCCAGCAGTGAGTCGGCGGACGGGGGGGGCGACGAGCAGTACTTC
CASSESADGGGDEQYF
>TRBJ2-3|TRBD1|-|TRBV4-3
TGCGCCAGCAGCCTCGCAGGGGGCGCAGATACGCAGTATTTT
CASSLAGGADTQYF
>TRBJ2-2|TRBD1|-|TRBV2
TGTGCCAGCAGTGGACAGGGGAAGTTCGCGAACACCGGGGAGCTGTTTTTT
CASSGQGKFANTGELFF
>TRBJ1-2|-|-|TRBV11-2
TGTGCCAGCAGCTTAGCGGGGAAAGGGCAGCCCTATGGCTACACCTTC
CASSLAGKGQPYGYTF
>TRBJ1-3|-|few|TRBV11-2
TGTGCCAGCAGCTTACGGGACTGGAGGGTTAGAAACACCATATATTTT
CASSLRDWRVRNTIYF
>TRBJ1-4|-|-|TRBV30
TGTGCCTGGAGGGTTGGGGGGAAAGGCGAAAAACTGTTTTTT
CAWRVGGKGEKLFF
>TRBJ2-7|TRBD2|few|TRBV6-1
TGTGCCAGCAGTGAAGATCTAGCGGGCCCCTACGAGCAGTACTTC
CASSEDLAGPYEQYF
>TRBJ1-1|-|-|TRBV5-1
TGCGCCAGCAGCTTGTTACCAGACACTGAAGCTTTCTTT
CASSLLPDTEAFF
>TRBJ1-1|TRBD1|once|TRBV11-2
TGTGCCAGCAGCCCCGGGGACAGGGAGAGCACTGAAGCTTTCTTT
CASSPGDRESTEAFF
>TRBJ2-1|-|-|TRBV12-5
TGTGCTAGTGGTTTGGTACATGGCGGGGCCCCCCTTGAGCAGTTCTTC
CASGLVHGGAPLEQFF
>TRBJ1-1|-|-|TRBV19
TGTGCCAGTAGTCCCTACTTGAACACTGAAGCTTTCTTT
CASSPYLNTEAFF
>TRBJ2-7|TRBD1|-|TRBV18
TGTGCCAGCTCAGGACAGGTCGAGCAGTACTTC
CASSGQVEQYF
>TRBJ2-1|TRBD2|-|TRBV4-1
TGCGCCAGCAGCCAAATCTTAGCGGGAGTATTAGGCAATGAGCAGTTCTTC
CASSQILAGVLGNEQFF
>TRBJ2-3|-|-|TRBV30
TGTGCCTGGAAACGACAATCAAGCACAGATACGCAGTATTTT
CAWKRQSSTDTQYF
>TRBJ1-1|-|-|TRBV12-3/TRBV12-4
TGTGCCAGCAAGCGGCCCGGGGCTGAAGCTTTCTTT
CASKRPGAEAFF
>TRBJ2-5|-|-|TRBV4-1
TGCGCCAGCAGCCAACTTGGACTAATTAAGGAGACCCAGTACTTC
CASSQLGLIKETQYF
>TRBJ1-2|-|once|TRBV6-6
TGTGCCAGCAGTTACTCTTGGCAGGATGGCTACACCTTC
CASSYSWQDGYTF
>TRBJ1-1|TRBD1|-|TRBV2
TGTGCCAGCAGTTCCGACAGGGGGAACACTGAAGCTTTCTTT
CASSSDRGNTEAFF
>TRBJ1-5|-|-|TRBV28
TGTGCCAGCAGTGCACACAGGGCCCAGCCCCAGCATTTT
CASSAHRAQPQHF
>TRBJ1-1|-|-|TRBV5-1
TGCGCCAGCAGCTTGGCATACAGCACTGAAGCTTTCTTT
CASSLAYSTEAFF
>TRBJ2-3|TRBD2|-|TRBV2
TGTGCCAGCAGTGAACCAGCGGGAGGAGCTGGGGCAGATACGCAGTATTTT
CASSEPAGGAGADTQYF
>TRBJ2-1|TRBD2|-|TRBV12-3/TRBV12-4
TGTGCCAGCAGCTCACTAGCGCTTGAGCAGTTCTTC
CASSSLALEQFF
>TRBJ2-7|TRBD1|-|TRBV6-5
TGTGCCAGCAGCCGCGGGACAGGGTACTACGAGCAGTACTTC
CASSRGTGYYEQYF
>TRBJ2-7|-|-|TRBV28
TGTGCCAGCAGCCCAAAGACAGCTACCTACGAGCAGTACTTC
CASSPKTATYEQYF
>TRBJ1-6|-|-|TRBV6-5
TGTGCCAGCACAGGACAGCGGAATTCACCCCTCCACTTT
CASTGQRNSPLHF
>TRBJ1-1|-|-|TRBV6-5
TGTGCCAGCAGTTACTCCAGAACGGGGGGCTCGGCTTTCTTT
CASSYSRTGGSAFF
>TRBJ2-2|TRBD2|-|TRBV6-2/TRBV6-3
TGTGCCAGCAGTAGCCTAGCGGGAGAATATAACGGGGAGCTGTTTTTT
CASSSLAGEYNGELFF
>TRBJ1-5|-|-|TRBV7-2
TGTGCCAGCAGCTTCAGGGATAGTCAGCCCCAGCATTTT
CASSFRDSQPQHF
>TRBJ2-7|TRBD1|-|TRBV5-5
TGTGCCAGCAGCCTCGGACCGGGACAGAGTTACGAGCAGTACTTC
CASSLGPGQSYEQYF
>TRBJ1-2|-|-|TRBV5-6
TGTGCCAGCAGCCCAGACAGTAACTATGGCTACACCTTC
CASSPDSNYGYTF
>TRBJ2-3|TRBD2|-|TRBV7-6
TGTGCCAGCAGCTTAGTGTCTAGCGGGAGCACAGATACGCAGTATTTT
CASSLVSSGSTDTQYF
>TRBJ2-6|-|-|TRBV5-1
TGCGCCAGCAGCTTGACCCCTGTACGGGGGGCCAACGTCCTGACTTTC
CASSLTPVRGANVLTF
>TRBJ1-4|TRBD1|-|TRBV5-8
TGTGCCAGCAGCTTCCGGACAGGGGATGAAAAACTGTTTTTT
CASSFRTGDEKLFF
>TRBJ2-7|TRBD2|few|TRBV7-9
TGTGCCAGCAGCTCTAGCGGGAGGACCTACGAGCAGTACTTC
CASSSSGRTYEQYF
>TRBJ2-7|-|-|TRBV7-9
TGTGCCAGCAGCTTATCCGGGGGGAAGGGGGACGAGCAGTACTTC
CASSLSGGKGDEQYF
>TRBJ2-2|TRBD2|-|TRBV11-1
TGTGCCAGCAGCTTAGCGCTTACTAGCGGTAACACCGGGGAGCTGTTTTTT
CASSLALTSGNTGELFF
>TRBJ2-7|-|-|TRBV30
TGTGCCTGGAGTAAGGCGCAGGCAGGAACCTACGAGCAGTACTTC
CAWSKAQAGTYEQYF
>TRBJ2-6|-|-|TRBV6-5
TGTGCCACCAAAAGAAAGCACTCTGGGGCCAACGTCCTGACTTTC
CATKRKHSGANVLTF
>TRBJ2-3|-|few|TRBV24-1
TGTGCCACCAGAGGGACAAGTGGAGATACGCAGTATTTT
CATRGTSGDTQYF
>TRBJ1-2|-|-|TRBV18
TGTGCCAGCTCACTCTTTACCGAGGATAACTATGGCTACACCTTC
CASSLFTEDNYGYTF
>TRBJ2-7|-|-|TRBV6-6
TGTGCCAGCAGTTACTCCTTGGGAGACGGCGAGCAGTACTTC
CASSYSLGDGEQYF
>TRBJ1-2|-|-|TRBV3-1/TRBV3-2
TGTGCCAGCAGCCAAGCGCGCCGACAGGTTACTAACTATGGCTACACCTTC
CASSQARRQVTNYGYTF
>TRBJ2-2|-|-|TRBV11-2
TGTGCCAGCAGCTTATTTGCAGTAAACACCGGGGAGCTGTTTTTT
CASSLFAVNTGELFF
>TRBJ2-7|-|-|TRBV7-9
TGTGCCAGCAGCTTCGACATTTACGAGCAGTACTTC
CASSFDIYEQYF
>TRBJ2-1|TRBD1|-|TRBV18
TGTGCCAGCTCCAAGGACAGGGGCGGCAATGAGCAGTTCTTC
CASSKDRGGNEQFF
>TRBJ1-6|-|-|TRBV15
TGTGCCACCAGCAGAGATCCTACGAATTCACCCCTCCACTTT
CATSRDPTNSPLHF
>TRBJ2-7|TRBD2|-|TRBV18
TGTGCCAGCTCTCCCTGGACTAGTTCAGGGGAGCAGTACTTC
CASSPWTSSGEQYF
>TRBJ1-3|-|-|TRBV3-1/TRBV3-2
TGTGCCAGCAGCCAAGGGGCGGGCCCGAGGAACACCATATATTTT
CASSQGAGPRNTIYF
>TRBJ2-1|-|few|TRBV5-1
TGCGCCAGCAGCTTCGAACAGTACAATGAGCAGTTCTTC
CASSFEQYNEQFF
>TRBJ1-2|TRBD1|-|TRBV7-2
TGTGCCAGCAGATCTACAGGGGGCAATGGCTACACCTTC
CASRSTGGNGYTF
>TRBJ2-2|-|-|TRBV30
TGTGCCTGGAGTGTACGTAAAGGGGCTAACACCGGGGAGCTGTTTTTT
CAWSVRKGANTGELFF
>TRBJ2-2|-|-|TRBV15
TGTGCCACCAGCAGGGGGACAAACACCGGGGAGCTGTTTTTT
CATSRGTNTGELFF